This T cell receptor beta chain was profiled in a study of cytomegalovirus exposure and HLA in healthy donors. Broader study findings: Rarity characterized most TCR sequences, yet some public TCRs appeared in many donors. The study designated some 180 TCR beta chains cytomegalovirus-associated. There were three CMV-associated chains whose specificity for CMV antigens was confirmed in vitro.

Trimming took 4 bases from V and 5 from J, leaving 11 bases between them. The CDR3 length is 13 residues. Germline CDR1 and CDR2: SNHLY and FYNNEI. On this clone: Its antigen is as yet unknown.

Assay used: immunoSEQ multiplex PCR; TCRdb lists only in-frame clones, some missing. Of over 200,000 clones listed, 90% are singletons. The sequencing sample was made of PBMCs. The chain employs TRBV2 and TRBJ2-5; tentative D call: TRBD1 (5 bases). The TCR was taken from a woman between 18 and 29 years old in good health and CMV-seronegative. Written as DNA, the CDR3 is TGTGCCAGCAGTGTGGGGCAAAGGGAGACCCAGTACTTC. This sequence encodes CASSVGQRETQYF.